This record looks at one T cell receptor (beta chain) sequence and its context. Its target is unknown. The CDR3 contains 14 residues. The germline CDR1 and CDR2 sequences are SEHNR and FQNEAQ (reference sequence). V lost 5 bases, J lost 4 bases, and 12 bases lay in between. The sample originates from a study of esophageal squamous cell carcinoma under preoperative chemotherapy. Study overall: Both tumor-infiltrating lymphocytes and peripheral blood T cells had their TCR repertoires profiled. Notes on the study in general: Post-treatment tumor-infiltrating lymphocytes appeared partly derived from peripheral T cells migrating into the tumor. After paclitaxel-nedaplatin, abundant clones were more likely to contract than amplify.

Time point meaning: before preoperative PTX-NDP chemotherapy. Patients received paclitaxel-nedaplatin as preoperative chemotherapy before surgery. In TCRdb, the PCR reads were re-called with MiXCR into one record per CDR3 protein. The sample lists some 30,000 distinct CDR3 sequences, roughly 52% seen once, with approximately 12% in the top ten. This material was obtained from a patient given preoperative chemotherapy. The clonotype comes from a human donor with esophageal squamous cell carcinoma. The donor label of this sample is uncertain. V and J are TRBV7-9 and TRBJ2-1, with D maybe TRBD1 (5 bases). For the CDR3, the DNA is TGTGCCAGCAGCCTCCCCGACAGATACAATGAGCAGTTCTTC. Protein sequence: CASSLPDRYNEQFF.